This TCR beta chain was sequenced in a study of beta chain features in type 1 diabetes. The overall study: No patient-donor differences in age, gender, total cells or subset yield.

Note on this clone: Its antigen is as yet unknown.

The study reverse transcribed the entire isolated RNA, so it sequenced expressed TCRB transcripts. An average roughly 3.3 million reads came from naive, central memory and regulatory T cell samples. TCRdb's table, derived via immunoSEQ multiplex PCR, lists solely in-frame clones and lacks some. The sample gives fewer than 300,000 clones, 11% of which show up once; about 0.018% is in the top ten. The CDR3 has 16 amino acids. Trimming removed 5 bases from V and 1 base from J; junction bases left unmatched: 8. CDR1 is MNHNY, CDR2 SVGAGI, per germline (reference sequence). Findings and caveats of the study: People with Type 1 diabetes carried modestly yet significantly shorter TCRB CDR3s in all four CD4+ subsets. HLA effects on TCRB rearrangement stayed unresolved here.

The chain employs TRBV6-6 and TRBJ2-5, with 9 bases lining up with TRBD2. Source material: naive CD4+ T cells from blood. The source of this sequence is a man between 25 and 39 years old with type 1 diabetes. For the CDR3, the DNA is TGTGCCAGCAGTAAGACTAGCGGAGCGCTCCAAGAGACCCAGTACTTC. Its translation: CASSKTSGALQETQYF.